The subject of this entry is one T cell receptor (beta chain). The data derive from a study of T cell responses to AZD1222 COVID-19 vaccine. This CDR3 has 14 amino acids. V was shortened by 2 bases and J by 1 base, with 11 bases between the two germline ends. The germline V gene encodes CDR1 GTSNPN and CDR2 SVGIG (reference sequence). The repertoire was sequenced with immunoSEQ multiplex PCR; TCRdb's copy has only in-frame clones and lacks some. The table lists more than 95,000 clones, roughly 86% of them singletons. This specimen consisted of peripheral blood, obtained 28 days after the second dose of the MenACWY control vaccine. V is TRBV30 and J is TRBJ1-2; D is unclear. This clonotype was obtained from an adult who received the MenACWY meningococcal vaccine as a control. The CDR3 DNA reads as TGTGCCTGGAGTTTCAGCGAAAGTAACTATGGCTACACCTTC. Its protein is CAWSFSESNYGYTF.